These 3 T cell receptor beta chains originate from one sample sequenced in a study of T cells in women clearing cervical HPV infection. Here immunoSEQ multiplex PCR was the method, and the copy in TCRdb shows in-frame clones only, minus some. This table lists around 39,000 clones. The material sequenced was blood buffy coat. The receptors stem from a woman between 18 and 75 years old with a cervical HPV16 infection that either progressed to CIN3+ or cleared (not recorded which).

For this clone: The missing CDR3 end, 3 residues past where the read stops, is filled in from the germline J gene. V gene TRBV7-9 combines with J gene TRBJ2-3; 9 bases agree with TRBD2. V shed 6 bases, J shed 6 bases, and the junction held 7 bases outside the gene matches. Germline values: CDR1 SEHNR, CDR2 FQNEAQ (reference sequence). This CDR3 spans 14 amino acids. This chain's CDR3 is CASSASGGHDTQYF. Incomplete CDR3 DNA: TGTGCCAGCAGTGCGAGCGGGGGGCATGATACG.

Of note for this clone: The read ends 3 residues early relative to the CDR3; the germline J gene fills the gap. The J gene is TRBJ1-1, the V gene TRBV12-3 or TRBV12-4, with 7 bases lining up with TRBD1. J gave up 5 bases and V 6 bases, and 6 bases lay outside the gene matches. The CDR3 totals 13 residues. The chain's CDR3 is CASRQGPSTEAFF. The sequenced CDR3 bases are TGTGCCAGCAGACAGGGGCCCTCTACTGAA.

As for this clone: The read terminates 3 residues ahead of where the CDR3 ends, so the germline J gene completes it. The rearrangement uses TRBV2 and TRBJ2-2; D is undetermined. The V gene's germline CDR1 is SNHLY and CDR2 FYNNEI. This CDR3 is built from 15 residues. The part of the CDR3 DNA that was read is TGTGCCAGCAGTGAACATACCGCAACTAATGAAAAG. This translates into CASSEHTATNEK. The full CDR3 reads CASSEHTATNEKLFF.